A single sample gave rise to the 5 T cell receptor beta chains below, sequenced in a study of OX40 agonist ivuxolimab in advanced cancers. Some clones are missing from TCRdb's copy, which holds only in-frame ones; the method was immunoSEQ multiplex PCR. The data hold about 100,000 clones, with less than 95% observed a single time. The sample here was CD4+ or CD8+ T cells sorted from blood, taken in a trial of the OX40 agonist ivuxolimab. The receptors originated from an adult with an advanced solid tumor such as melanoma, head and neck, liver or kidney cancer.

This sequence joins TRBV7-2 and TRBJ2-5; possibly TRBD2 for D (6 bases). V lost 0 bases and J lost 5, with 16 bases in between. The CDR3 runs 16 residues. Germline assignment: CDR1 SGHTA and CDR2 FQGNSA. DNA of the CDR3: TGTGCCAGCAGCTTAGCGGGGCGGAGGGGTGGGGAGACCCAGTACTTC. Translation gives CASSLAGRRGGETQYF.

The chain couples TRBV7-6 to TRBJ2-1; 12 nucleotides agree with TRBD1. J was trimmed by 14 bases and V by 6 bases; bases with no gene match: 5. The CDR3 covers 12 residues. Germline V gene lookup returns CDR1 SGHVS and CDR2 FNYEAQ. CDR3 nucleotides: TGTGCCAGCAGGGGGACAGGGGGCGGTGAGTTCTTC. Residues: CASRGTGGGEFF.

This chain connects TRBV2 to TRBJ1-1; tentatively, D is TRBD1 (6 bases). The CDR3 spans 15 residues. Trimming removed 6 bases from V and 3 bases from J, with 17 bases in between. From germline, CDR1 is SNHLY and CDR2 FYNNEI. CDR3 loop: CASRDRGGWDTEAFF. As DNA, the CDR3 is TGTGCCAGCAGGGACCGGGGGGGCTGGGACACTGAAGCTTTCTTT.

There are a few counts of this clone. The chain employs TRBV18 and TRBJ2-1, with D unclear. The CDR3 covers 15 residues. Germline values: CDR1 KGHSH, CDR2 LQKENI. V was clipped by 3 bases and J by 7 bases, with 16 bases between them. CDR3 amino acids: CASSPAGLGTNEQFF. The CDR3 nucleotides read TGTGCCAGCTCACCCGCCGGGCTAGGCACGAATGAGCAGTTCTTC.

This sequence joins TRBV2 and TRBJ2-1; TRBD2 matches 15 bases. The germline V gene has CDR1 SNHLY and CDR2 FYNNEI. CDR3 size: 15 residues. DNA for the CDR3: TGTGCTACCAGCGGCTCGGGACTAGCGGGAGGTGAGCAGTTCTTC. Translated, it gives CATSGSGLAGGEQFF.